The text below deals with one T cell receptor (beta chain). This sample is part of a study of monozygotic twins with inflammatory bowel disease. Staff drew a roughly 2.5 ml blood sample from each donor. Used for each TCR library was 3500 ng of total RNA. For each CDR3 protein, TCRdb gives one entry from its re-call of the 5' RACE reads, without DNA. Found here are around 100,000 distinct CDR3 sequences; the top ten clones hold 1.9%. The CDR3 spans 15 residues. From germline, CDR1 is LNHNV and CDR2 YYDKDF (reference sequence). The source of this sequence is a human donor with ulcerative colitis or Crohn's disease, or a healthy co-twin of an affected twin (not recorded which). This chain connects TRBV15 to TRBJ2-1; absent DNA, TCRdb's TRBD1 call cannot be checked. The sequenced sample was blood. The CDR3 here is CATSRSGGLGNEQFF.